The text below deals with one T cell receptor (beta chain). Its antigen remains unknown. The junction shows a germline mismatch at one end, possibly a read error. From RNA transcripts, TCR beta CDR3 regions were amplified. Researchers ran a first-round RT-PCR on the TCR CDR3 using the HTBI primer set. TCRdb re-called the multiplex PCR reads with MiXCR, one entry per CDR3 protein. The sample holds around 530,000 distinct CDR3 sequences, 17% seen once. This sample was taken from a study of T cells in Graves' hyperthyroidism and ophthalmopathy. Notes on the study in general: Stable hyperthyroidism was told apart from ophthalmopathy by a model built on 13 V-J features.

Germline V lookup: CDR1 LGHNA, CDR2 YNFKEQ. The CDR3 is 16 amino acids. The chain recombines TRBV4-2 with TRBJ2-1; 7 bases fit TRBD2. Sequencing used blood. This TCR was sampled from a woman aged 18-30 years with Graves' ophthalmopathy. This CDR3 reads CASSQTAGSSYDEQFF. CDR3 DNA sequence: TGTGCCAGCAGCCAAACAGCGGGGAGCTCCTACGATGAGCAGTTCTTC.